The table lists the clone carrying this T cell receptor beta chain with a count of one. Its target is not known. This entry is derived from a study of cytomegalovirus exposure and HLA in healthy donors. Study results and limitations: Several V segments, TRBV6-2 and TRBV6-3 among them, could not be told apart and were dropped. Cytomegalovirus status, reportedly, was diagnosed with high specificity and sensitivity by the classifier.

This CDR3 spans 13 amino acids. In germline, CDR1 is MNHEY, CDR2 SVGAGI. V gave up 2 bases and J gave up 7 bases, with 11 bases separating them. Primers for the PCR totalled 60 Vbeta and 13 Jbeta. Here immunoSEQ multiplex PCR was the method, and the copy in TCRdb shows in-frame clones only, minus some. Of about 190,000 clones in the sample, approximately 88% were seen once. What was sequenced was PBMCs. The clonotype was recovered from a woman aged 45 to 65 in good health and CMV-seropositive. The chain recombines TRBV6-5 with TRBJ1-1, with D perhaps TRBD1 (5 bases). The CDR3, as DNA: TGTGCCAGCAGTTACGGTGGAACAGGTGAAGCTTTCTTT. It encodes CASSYGGTGEAFF.